This entry lists 23 T cell receptor beta chains sequenced from one sample in a study of blood T cell repertoires in COVID-19. Assay used: immunoSEQ multiplex PCR; TCRdb lists only in-frame clones, some missing. This table has some 60,000 clones, 75% to 90% appearing once. Input material: peripheral blood. Source of these receptors: a human donor in a cohort sampled during active COVID-19.

This clone was counted a few times. This chain uses TRBV19 with TRBJ2-1; 7 bases map to TRBD2. Looked up from germline, CDR1 is LNHDA and CDR2 is SQIVND (reference sequence). This CDR3 has 14 residues. V was clipped by 3 bases and J by 8 bases; unmatched bases: 7. CDR3 nucleotide sequence: TGTGCCAGTAGTATTCTCGGGGGGTGGGATGAGCAGTTCTTC. Translating gives CASSILGGWDEQFF.

The chain joins TRBV2 to TRBJ2-4; D gene uncertain. Trimming stripped 4 bases from V and 0 bases from J, with 13 bases between. CDR1 and CDR2 (germline): SNHLY, FYNNEI. The CDR3 has 16 residues. The CDR3 sequence: CASSGSAIEAKNIQYF. CDR3 sequence (DNA): TGTGCCAGCAGTGGTTCCGCTATTGAAGCCAAAAACATTCAGTACTTC.

The gene calls are TRBV7-8 and TRBJ1-5, with 8 positions matching TRBD1. CDR3 length: 15 amino acids. CDR1 is SGHVS, CDR2 FQNEAQ, per germline. V dropped 1 base and J dropped 4; count of bases not matched to a gene: 3. The CDR3 spells CASSLVTGVNQPQHF. The CDR3 DNA reads TGTGCCAGCAGCTTAGTGACAGGGGTAAATCAGCCCCAGCATTTT.

V usage is TRBV6-5 and J usage is TRBJ2-1, with 12 nucleotides matching TRBD2. Trimming at V came to 6 bases and at J to 6 bases, leaving 6 bases not matched to a gene. Germline V gene sequence: CDR1 MNHEY, CDR2 SVGAGI. The CDR3 contains 15 residues. The CDR3 bases are TGTGCCAGCAGGTGGACTAGCGGGGCCACCAATGAGCAGTTCTTC. It specifies CASRWTSGATNEQFF.

V gene TRBV5-1 combines with J gene TRBJ2-1, with a tentative D call TRBD2 (6 bases). This CDR3 is 13 amino acids long. Trimming left V 3 bases short and J 9 bases short, with 13 bases between. Germline V gene data show CDR1 as SGHRS and CDR2 as YFSETQ. The chain's CDR3 is CASSSEAGIEQFF. CDR3 in DNA: TGCGCCAGCAGCTCGGAGGCGGGGATTGAGCAGTTCTTC. Full variable domain (outside the CDR3, taken from reference TRBV5-1 and TRBJ2-1): KAGVTQTPRYLIKTRGQQVTLSCSPISGHRSVSWYQQTPGQGLQFLFEYFSETQRNKGNFPGRFSGRQFSNSRSEMNVSTLELGDSALYLCASSSEAGIEQFFGPGTRLTVL.

The CDR3 bases are TGTGCCAGCGCAAGACTAGCGGGGAGTACCGGGGAGCTGTTTTTT. This codes for CASARLAGSTGELFF. This chain links TRBV3-1 (or the pseudogene TRBV3-2) with TRBJ2-2; TRBD2 matches at 11 bases. V lost 8 bases to trimming and J lost 5 bases; unmatched junction nucleotides: 7. Per germline, CDR1 LGHDT and CDR2 YNNKEL (reference sequence). This CDR3 spans 15 amino acids.

This rearrangement joins TRBV5-4 to TRBJ1-4, with TRBD1 matching over 7 bases. V lost 4 bases, J lost 7 bases, and 10 bases stayed unmatched. Germline-derived CDR1 and CDR2 are SGHNT and YYREEE (reference sequence). The CDR3 runs 15 residues. CDR3 DNA: TGTGCCAGCAGCCAAGACAGGGTAGGGGGTGAAAAACTGTTTTTT. Protein sequence: CASSQDRVGGEKLFF.

This chain joins TRBV11-2 and TRBJ2-7, with no clear D. The CDR3 runs to 11 residues. Trimming cost V 4 bases and J 3 bases, with 4 bases left between them. Germline values: CDR1 SGHAT, CDR2 FQNNGV. The CDR3 region is CASSSLYEQYV. The CDR3 bases are TGTGCCAGCAGCTCCCTCTACGAGCAGTACGTC.

The chain has TRBV6-5 and TRBJ1-2, with D unclear. CDR1 and CDR2 from the germline V gene are MNHEY and SVGAGI. The CDR3 runs 13 residues. The germline V and J ends were trimmed by 0 bases and 4 bases, with 6 bases remaining between them. CDR3: CASSYSAAYGYTF. In DNA, the CDR3 is TGTGCCAGCAGTTACTCAGCCGCCTATGGCTACACCTTC.

V usage is TRBV6-1 and J usage is TRBJ2-1; D unclear. The CDR3 length is 12 residues. Between the trimmed V and J ends, which lost 2 bases and 6 bases, there was a span of 5 bases. Germline V lookup: CDR1 MNHNS, CDR2 SASEGT. The CDR3 here is CASSERSNEQFF. In nucleotides, the CDR3 is TGTGCCAGCAGTGAACGGAGCAATGAGCAGTTCTTC.

CDR3: CASSETRVLETQYF. In nucleotides, the CDR3 is TGTGCCAGCAGTGAAACCAGGGTTTTAGAGACCCAGTACTTC. The chain couples TRBV2 to TRBJ2-5; D might be TRBD1 (5 bases). Germline V lookup: CDR1 SNHLY, CDR2 FYNNEI. The V end lost 2 bases, the J end lost 4 bases, and 11 bases lay between the germline ends. The CDR3 is made up of 14 amino acids.

V is TRBV3-1 (or the pseudogene TRBV3-2) and J is TRBJ1-1, with D maybe TRBD1 (6 bases). The CDR3 extends over 14 amino acids. V gave up 5 bases and J gave up 4 bases, with 14 bases separating them. CDR1 is LGHDT, CDR2 YNNKEL, per germline (reference sequence). The DNA for the CDR3 is TGTGCCAGCAGCTATCGTCAGGGGCCCACTGAAGCTTTCTTT. This translates into CASSYRQGPTEAFF.

The rearrangement uses TRBV7-9 and TRBJ2-5, with a weak D call TRBD1 (6 bases). V dropped 2 bases and J dropped 1 base, with 11 bases sitting between them. The CDR3 consists of 15 residues. Germline values: CDR1 SEHNR, CDR2 FQNEAQ (reference sequence). The CDR3 DNA follows: TGTGCCAGCAGCTTAAGCGGACAGCCCCAAGAGACCCAGTACTTC. This encodes CASSLSGQPQETQYF.

The chain combines TRBV11-1 with TRBJ2-1; 7 bases are a match to TRBD2. Germline-derived CDR1 and CDR2 are SGHAT and FQDESV (reference sequence). The CDR3 spans 14 residues. V lost 1 base to trimming and J lost 8 bases; unmatched junction nucleotides: 5. Written as DNA, the CDR3 is TGTGCCAGCAGCTTAGTTGCGACTAGCTATGAGCAGTTCTTC. Translation gives CASSLVATSYEQFF.

This clone was detected a few times. CDR3 sequence: CASKSTGREKLFF. The CDR3, as DNA: TGTGCCAGCAAATCCACGGGGAGGGAAAAACTGTTTTTT. This chain connects TRBV27 to TRBJ1-4; D call uncertain. The CDR3 contains 13 residues. Germline V gene sequence: CDR1 MNHEY, CDR2 SMNVEV (reference sequence). Trimming pared 7 bases from V and 8 bases from J, leaving 14 bases between.

The CDR3: CASSSTAPGGEKLFF. In DNA, the CDR3 is TGTGCCAGCAGTTCGACAGCTCCGGGTGGTGAAAAACTGTTTTTT. The chain combines TRBV28 with TRBJ1-4; maybe TRBD1 (5 bases). Germline V gene data show CDR1 as MDHEN and CDR2 as SYDVKM. This CDR3 spans 15 amino acids. With 4 bases removed from V and 7 bases from J, the gap between germline ends came to 16 bases.

The CDR3 region has the DNA TGCGCCAGCAGTGGTACTAGCGGGAATGGCAATGAGCAGTTCTTC. This encodes CASSGTSGNGNEQFF. The genes are TRBV10-2 and TRBJ2-1, with TRBD2 identical over 10 bases. The CDR3 extends over 15 amino acids. Germline V lookup: CDR1 WSHSY, CDR2 SAAADI. The junction had 6 bases not matched to a gene; V was cut back by 4 bases and J by 6 bases.

The V and J genes are TRBV5-8 and TRBJ1-4; D call uncertain. The CDR3 consists of 15 residues. Germline lookup yields CDR1 SGHTS and CDR2 YDEGEE. V was trimmed by 4 bases and J by 0 bases, leaving 10 bases between them. CDR3 protein: CASSQDFATNEKLFF. CDR3 nucleotide sequence: TGTGCCAGCAGCCAGGATTTTGCAACTAATGAAAAACTGTTTTTT.

This clone was counted once. The gene calls are TRBV3-1 (or the pseudogene TRBV3-2) and TRBJ2-1; 11 bases are a match to TRBD2. This CDR3 contains 16 residues. Germline loops: CDR1 LGHDT, CDR2 YNNKEL (reference sequence). With V trimmed by 6 bases and J by 0 bases, 4 bases remained unmatched. Here the CDR3 DNA reads TGTGCCAGCAGACCTAGCGGGGGGAGCTCCTACAATGAGCAGTTCTTC. It encodes CASRPSGGSSYNEQFF.

CDR3 region: CASSIERGYEQYV. The CDR3 DNA reads TGTGCCAGTAGTATTGAGCGGGGTTACGAGCAGTACGTC. The chain carries TRBV19 and TRBJ2-7; 7 bases agree with TRBD2. Germline CDR1 reads LNHDA; CDR2 reads SQIVND (reference sequence). V lost 3 bases, J lost 4 bases, and 3 bases stayed unmatched. This CDR3 spans 13 amino acids.

V is TRBV28 and J is TRBJ2-2; possibly TRBD1 for D (6 bases). From germline, CDR1 is MDHEN and CDR2 SYDVKM. V dropped 2 bases and J dropped 1 base, with 17 bases sitting between them. This CDR3 is built from 18 residues. The CDR3 region is CASSLIGGGSGNTGELFF. The CDR3 region has the DNA TGTGCCAGCAGTTTAATAGGGGGTGGTTCGGGGAACACCGGGGAGCTGTTTTTT.

This clone turned up a few times. The chain couples TRBV5-4 to TRBJ2-7; TRBD1 matches 10 bases. The ends lost 5 bases at V and 4 bases at J; junction bases unmatched: 6. Germline assignment: CDR1 SGHNT and CDR2 YYREEE (reference sequence). There are 14 residues in the CDR3. The CDR3 protein is CASSPDRGLYEQYF. The CDR3 DNA reads as TGTGCCAGCAGTCCTGACAGGGGGCTTTACGAGCAGTACTTC.

The DNA for the CDR3 is TGTGCCAGACAGGGTTTCGTTACTGAAGCTTTCTTT. Its translation: CARQGFVTEAFF. The chain links TRBV21-1 to TRBJ1-1; no check of the table's D call, TRBD1, against the DNA was made. TRBV21-1 is an annotated pseudogene. The CDR3 extends over 12 amino acids.